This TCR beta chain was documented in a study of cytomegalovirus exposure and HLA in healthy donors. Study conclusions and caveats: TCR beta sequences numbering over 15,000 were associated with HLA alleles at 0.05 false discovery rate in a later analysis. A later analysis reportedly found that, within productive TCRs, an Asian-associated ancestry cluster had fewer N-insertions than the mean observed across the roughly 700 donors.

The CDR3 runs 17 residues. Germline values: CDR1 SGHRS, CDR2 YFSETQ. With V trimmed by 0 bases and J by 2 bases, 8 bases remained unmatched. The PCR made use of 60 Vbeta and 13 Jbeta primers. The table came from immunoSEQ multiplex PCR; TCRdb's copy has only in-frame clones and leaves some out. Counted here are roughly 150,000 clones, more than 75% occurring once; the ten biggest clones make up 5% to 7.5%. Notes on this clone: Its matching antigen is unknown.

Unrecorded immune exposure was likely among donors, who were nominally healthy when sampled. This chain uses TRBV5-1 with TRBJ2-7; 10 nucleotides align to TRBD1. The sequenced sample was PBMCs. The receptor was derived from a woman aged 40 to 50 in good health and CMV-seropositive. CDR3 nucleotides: TGCGCCAGCAGCTTGGTTGGGACAGGGGCGAACCCCTACGAGCAGTACTTC. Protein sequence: CASSLVGTGANPYEQYF.